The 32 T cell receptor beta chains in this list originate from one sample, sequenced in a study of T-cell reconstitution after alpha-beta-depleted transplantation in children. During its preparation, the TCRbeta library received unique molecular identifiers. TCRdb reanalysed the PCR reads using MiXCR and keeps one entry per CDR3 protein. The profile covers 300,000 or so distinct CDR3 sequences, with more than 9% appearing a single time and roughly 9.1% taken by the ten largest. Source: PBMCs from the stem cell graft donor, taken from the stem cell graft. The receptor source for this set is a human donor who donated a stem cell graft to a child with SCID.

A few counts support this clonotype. The CDR3: CASSWGTGAQETQYF. Here the CDR3 DNA reads TGTGCCAGCAGTTGGGGGACAGGAGCCCAAGAGACCCAGTACTTC. This sequence joins TRBV6-5 and TRBJ2-5, with 8 bases matching TRBD1. Trimming took 4 bases from V and 1 from J; bases not matched to a gene: 5. CDR1 MNHEY and CDR2 SVGAGI come from the germline V gene. This CDR3 spans 15 amino acids.

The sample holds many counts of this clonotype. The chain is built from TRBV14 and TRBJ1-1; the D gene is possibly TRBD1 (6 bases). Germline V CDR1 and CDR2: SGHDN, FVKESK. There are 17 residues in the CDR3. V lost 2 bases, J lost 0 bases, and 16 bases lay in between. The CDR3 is CASSQPGQGGLNTEAFF. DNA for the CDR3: TGTGCCAGCAGCCAACCGGGACAAGGAGGGCTGAACACTGAAGCTTTCTTT. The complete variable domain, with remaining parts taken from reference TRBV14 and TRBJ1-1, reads EAGVTQFPSHSVIEKGQTVTLRCDPISGHDNLYWYRRVMGKEIKFLLHFVKESKQDESGMPNNRFLAERTGGTYSTLKVQPAELEDSGVYFCASSQPGQGGLNTEAFFGQGTRLTVV.

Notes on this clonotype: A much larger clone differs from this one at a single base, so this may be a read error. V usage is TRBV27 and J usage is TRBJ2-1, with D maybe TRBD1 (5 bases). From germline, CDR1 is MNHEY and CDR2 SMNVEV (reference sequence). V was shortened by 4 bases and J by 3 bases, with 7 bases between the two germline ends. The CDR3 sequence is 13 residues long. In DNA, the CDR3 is TGTGCCAGCAGTTGGGGCATCTACAATGAGCAGTTCTTC. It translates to CASSWGIYNEQFF.

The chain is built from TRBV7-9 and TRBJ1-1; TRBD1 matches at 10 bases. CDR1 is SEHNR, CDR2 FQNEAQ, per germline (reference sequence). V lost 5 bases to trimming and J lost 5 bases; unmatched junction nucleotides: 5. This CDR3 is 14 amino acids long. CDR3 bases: TGTGCCAGCAGCCACGGGACAGGGGCGACTGAAGCTTTCTTT. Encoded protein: CASSHGTGATEAFF.

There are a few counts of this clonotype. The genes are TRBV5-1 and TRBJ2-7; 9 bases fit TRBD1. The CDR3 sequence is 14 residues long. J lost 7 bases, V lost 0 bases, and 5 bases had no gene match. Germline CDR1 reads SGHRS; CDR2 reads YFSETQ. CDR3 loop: CASSLEQGALEQYF. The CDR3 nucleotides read TGCGCCAGCAGCTTGGAACAGGGGGCGCTTGAGCAGTACTTC.

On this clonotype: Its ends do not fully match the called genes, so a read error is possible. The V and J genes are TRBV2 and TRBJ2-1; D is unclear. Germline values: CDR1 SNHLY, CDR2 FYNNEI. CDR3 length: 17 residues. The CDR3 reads CASSERRPLIHYNERFF. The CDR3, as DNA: TGTGCCAGCAGTGAACGTCGGCCCCTTATCCATTACAATGAGCGGTTCTTC.

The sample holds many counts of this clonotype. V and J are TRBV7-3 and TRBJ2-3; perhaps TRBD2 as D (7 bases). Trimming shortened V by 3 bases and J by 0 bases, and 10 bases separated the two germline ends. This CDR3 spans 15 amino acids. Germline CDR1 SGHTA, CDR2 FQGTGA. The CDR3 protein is CASSLGGASTDTQYF. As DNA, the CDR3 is TGTGCCAGCAGCTTGGGGGGGGCCAGCACAGATACGCAGTATTTT.

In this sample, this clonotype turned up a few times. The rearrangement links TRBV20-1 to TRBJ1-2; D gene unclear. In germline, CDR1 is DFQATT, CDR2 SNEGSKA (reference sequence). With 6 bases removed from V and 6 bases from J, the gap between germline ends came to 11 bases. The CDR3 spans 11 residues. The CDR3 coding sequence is TGCAGTGCCACCGGTGGTGATGGCTACACCTTC. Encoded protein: CSATGGDGYTF.

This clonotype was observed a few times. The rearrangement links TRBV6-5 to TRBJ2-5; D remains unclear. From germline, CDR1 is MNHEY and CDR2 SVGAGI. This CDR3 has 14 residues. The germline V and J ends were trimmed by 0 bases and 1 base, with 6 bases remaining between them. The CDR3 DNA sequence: TGTGCCAGCAGTTACTCGATTCGCCAAGAGACCCAGTACTTC. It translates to CASSYSIRQETQYF.

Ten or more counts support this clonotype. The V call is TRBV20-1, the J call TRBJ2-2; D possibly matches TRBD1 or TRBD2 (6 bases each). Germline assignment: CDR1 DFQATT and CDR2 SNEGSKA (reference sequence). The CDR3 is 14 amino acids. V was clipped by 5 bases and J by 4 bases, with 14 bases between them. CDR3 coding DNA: TGCAGTGCTCAGACTAGGGGGGTCACCGGGGAGCTGTTTTTT. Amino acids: CSAQTRGVTGELFF.

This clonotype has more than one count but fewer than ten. CDR3 sequence reads: CASSLAPGFSTDTQYF. CDR3 in DNA: TGTGCCAGCAGCTTGGCCCCAGGGTTCTCCACAGATACGCAGTATTTT. The chain is built from TRBV5-6 and TRBJ2-3; tentative D call: TRBD1 (5 bases). V was cut by 0 bases and J by 2 bases, with 13 bases left in between. This CDR3 is built from 16 residues. Germline CDR1 is SGHDT and CDR2 is YYEEEE.

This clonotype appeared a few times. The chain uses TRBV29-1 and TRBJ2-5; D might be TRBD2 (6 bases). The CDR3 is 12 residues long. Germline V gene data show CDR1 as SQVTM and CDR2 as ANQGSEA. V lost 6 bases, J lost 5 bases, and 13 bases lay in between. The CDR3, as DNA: TGCAGCGTGATCGGTGGAGGGGAGACCCAGTACTTC. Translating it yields CSVIGGGETQYF.

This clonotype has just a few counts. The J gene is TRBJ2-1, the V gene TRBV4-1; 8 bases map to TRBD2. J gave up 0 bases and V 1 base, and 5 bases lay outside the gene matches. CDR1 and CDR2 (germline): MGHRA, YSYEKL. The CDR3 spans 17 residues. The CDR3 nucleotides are TGCGCCAGCAGCCAAGTCGGGGGGGCCTCCTCCTACAATGAGCAGTTCTTC. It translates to CASSQVGGASSYNEQFF.

This CDR3 reads CASRSDRASEAFF. The CDR3 coding sequence is TGTGCCAGCAGGTCGGACAGGGCCTCTGAAGCTTTCTTT. The chain has TRBV12-3 or TRBV12-4 and TRBJ1-1, with 8 bases lining up with TRBD1. The CDR3 has 13 amino acids. With 6 bases clipped from V and 6 bases from J, the junction kept 6 bases outside the gene matches.

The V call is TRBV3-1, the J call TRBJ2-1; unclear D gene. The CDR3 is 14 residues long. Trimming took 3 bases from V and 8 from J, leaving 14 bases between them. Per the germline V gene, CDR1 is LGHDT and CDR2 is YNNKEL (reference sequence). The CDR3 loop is CASSHYNTRHEQFF. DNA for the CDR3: TGTGCCAGCAGCCACTATAATACGCGCCATGAGCAGTTCTTC.

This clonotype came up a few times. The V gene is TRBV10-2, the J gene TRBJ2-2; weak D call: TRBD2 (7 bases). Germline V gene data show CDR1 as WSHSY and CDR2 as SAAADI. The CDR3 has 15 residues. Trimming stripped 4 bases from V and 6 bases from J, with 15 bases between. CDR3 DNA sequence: TGCGCCAGCAGTGCCCCGGGGGGCCAGGCCGGGGAGCTGTTTTTT. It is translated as CASSAPGGQAGELFF.

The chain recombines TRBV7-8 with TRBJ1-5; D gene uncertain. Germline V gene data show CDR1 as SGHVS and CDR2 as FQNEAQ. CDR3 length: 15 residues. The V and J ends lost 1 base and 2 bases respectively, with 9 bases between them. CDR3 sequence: CASSLGVIGNQPQHF. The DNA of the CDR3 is TGTGCCAGCAGCTTAGGAGTAATAGGCAATCAGCCCCAGCATTTT. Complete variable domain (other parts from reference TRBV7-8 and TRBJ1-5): GAGVSQSPRYKVAKRGQDVALRCDPISGHVSLFWYQQALGQGPEFLTYFQNEAQLDKSGLPSDRFFAERPEGSVSTLKIQRTQQEDSAVYLCASSLGVIGNQPQHFGDGTRLSIL.

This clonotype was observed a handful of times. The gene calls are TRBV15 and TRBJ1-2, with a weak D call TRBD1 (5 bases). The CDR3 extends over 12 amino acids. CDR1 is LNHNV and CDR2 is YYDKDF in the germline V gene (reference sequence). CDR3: CAVGIGTYGYTF. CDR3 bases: TGTGCTGTCGGCATAGGGACGTATGGCTACACCTTC.

This chain's CDR3 is CATSREGAVTDTQYF. The CDR3 DNA reads as TGTGCCACCAGCAGAGAGGGGGCGGTCACAGATACGCAGTATTTT. The chain joins TRBV15 to TRBJ2-3; perhaps TRBD1 as D (6 bases). The germline gives CDR1 LNHNV, CDR2 YYDKDF (reference sequence). This CDR3 is 15 amino acids long. V was shortened by 0 bases and J by 2 bases, with 9 bases between the two germline ends. The whole variable domain, filled in from reference TRBV15 and TRBJ2-3, reads DAMVIQNPRYQVTQFGKPVTLSCSQTLNHNVMYWYQQKSSQAPKLLFHYYDKDFNNEADTPDNFQSRRPNTSFCFLDIRSPGLGDTAMYLCATSREGAVTDTQYFGPGTRLTVL.

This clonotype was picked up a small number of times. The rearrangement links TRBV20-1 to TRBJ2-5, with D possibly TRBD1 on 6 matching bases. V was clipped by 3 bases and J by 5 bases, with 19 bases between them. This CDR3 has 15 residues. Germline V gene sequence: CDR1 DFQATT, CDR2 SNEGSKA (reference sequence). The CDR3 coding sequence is TGCAGTGCTAGCGGGACATGGGAACAGTGGGAGACCCAGTACTTC. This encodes CSASGTWEQWETQYF.

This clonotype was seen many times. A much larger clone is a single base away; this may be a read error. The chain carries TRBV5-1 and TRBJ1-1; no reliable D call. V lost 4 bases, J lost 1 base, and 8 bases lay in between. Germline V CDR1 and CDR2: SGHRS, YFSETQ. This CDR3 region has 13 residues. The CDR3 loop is CASSIIQNTEAFF. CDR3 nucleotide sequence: TGCGCCAGCAGCATCATACAGAACACTGAAGCTTTCTTT.

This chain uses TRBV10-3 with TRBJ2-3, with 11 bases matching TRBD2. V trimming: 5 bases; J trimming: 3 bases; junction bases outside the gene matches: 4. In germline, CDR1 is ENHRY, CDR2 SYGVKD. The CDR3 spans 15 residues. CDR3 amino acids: CAISPTSGGTDTQYF. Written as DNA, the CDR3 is TGTGCCATCAGTCCCACTAGCGGGGGAACAGATACGCAGTATTTT.

CDR3 loop: CASSSRGNDNEQFF. CDR3 in DNA: TGCGCCAGCAGCTCCCGGGGGAACGACAATGAGCAGTTCTTC. The chain employs TRBV5-1 and TRBJ2-1; a possible D gene is TRBD2 (6 bases). The V and J ends lost 3 bases and 5 bases respectively, with 12 bases between them. The CDR3 is made up of 14 amino acids. Per germline, CDR1 SGHRS and CDR2 YFSETQ.

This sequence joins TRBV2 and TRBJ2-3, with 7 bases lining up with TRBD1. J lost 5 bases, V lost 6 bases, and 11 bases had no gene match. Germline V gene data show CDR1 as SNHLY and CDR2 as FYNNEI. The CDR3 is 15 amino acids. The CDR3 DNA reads TGTGCCAGCAGGGATGACAGGGAGACGGTAGATACGCAGTATTTT. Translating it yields CASRDDRETVDTQYF.

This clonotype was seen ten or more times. The DNA for the CDR3 is TGCGCCAGCATGGGTCCAACCCCGAACACCGGGGAGCTGTTTTTT. It is translated as CASMGPTPNTGELFF. The gene calls are TRBV5-1 and TRBJ2-2; D gene uncertain. CDR3 length: 15 residues. The V end lost 6 bases, the J end lost 0 bases, and 12 bases lay between the germline ends. Germline V gene data show CDR1 as SGHRS and CDR2 as YFSETQ. Based on the CDR3 plus reference TRBV5-1 and TRBJ2-2, the full variable domain is KAGVTQTPRYLIKTRGQQVTLSCSPISGHRSVSWYQQTPGQGLQFLFEYFSETQRNKGNFPGRFSGRQFSNSRSEMNVSTLELGDSALYLCASMGPTPNTGELFFGEGSRLTVL.

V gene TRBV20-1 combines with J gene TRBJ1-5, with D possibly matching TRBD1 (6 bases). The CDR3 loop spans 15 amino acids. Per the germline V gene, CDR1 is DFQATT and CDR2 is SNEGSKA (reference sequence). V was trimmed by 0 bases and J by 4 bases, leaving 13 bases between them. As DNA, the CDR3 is TGCAGTGCTAGAGATGAGACAGGAAAAAATCAGCCCCAGCATTTT. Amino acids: CSARDETGKNQPQHF.

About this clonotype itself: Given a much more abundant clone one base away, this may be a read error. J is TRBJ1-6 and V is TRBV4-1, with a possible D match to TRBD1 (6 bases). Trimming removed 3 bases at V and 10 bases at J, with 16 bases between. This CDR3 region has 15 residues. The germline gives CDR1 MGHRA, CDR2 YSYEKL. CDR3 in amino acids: CASSHPGQWKSPLHF. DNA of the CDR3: TGCGCCAGCAGCCACCCTGGACAGTGGAAATCACCCCTCCACTTT.

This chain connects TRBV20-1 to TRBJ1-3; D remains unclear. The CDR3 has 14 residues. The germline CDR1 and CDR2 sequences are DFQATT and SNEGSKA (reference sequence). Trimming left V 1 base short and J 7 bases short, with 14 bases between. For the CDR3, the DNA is TGCAGTGCTAGAGTGGAGGGATCGCGGAACACCATATATTTT. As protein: CSARVEGSRNTIYF.

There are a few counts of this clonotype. The CDR3 loop reads CASSFTPLAGTDTQYF. For the CDR3, the DNA is TGTGCCAGCAGCTTTACACCACTAGCAGGCACAGATACGCAGTATTTT. The chain has TRBV7-8 and TRBJ2-3, with D perhaps matching TRBD2 (6 bases). Germline CDR1 and CDR2: SGHVS and FQNEAQ. This CDR3 is 16 amino acids long. V was cut by 3 bases and J by 1 base, with 14 bases left in between.

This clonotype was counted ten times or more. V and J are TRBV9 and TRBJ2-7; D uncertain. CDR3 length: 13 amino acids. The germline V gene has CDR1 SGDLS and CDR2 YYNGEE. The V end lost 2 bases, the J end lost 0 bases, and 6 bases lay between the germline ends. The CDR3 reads CASSVGTSYEQYF. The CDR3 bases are TGTGCCAGCAGCGTTGGCACCTCCTACGAGCAGTACTTC.

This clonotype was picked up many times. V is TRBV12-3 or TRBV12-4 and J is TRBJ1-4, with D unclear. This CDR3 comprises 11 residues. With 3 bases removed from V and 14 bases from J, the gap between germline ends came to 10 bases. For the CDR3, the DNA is TGTGCCAGCAGTTTGGGCCAACGGCTGTTTTTT. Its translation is CASSLGQRLFF.

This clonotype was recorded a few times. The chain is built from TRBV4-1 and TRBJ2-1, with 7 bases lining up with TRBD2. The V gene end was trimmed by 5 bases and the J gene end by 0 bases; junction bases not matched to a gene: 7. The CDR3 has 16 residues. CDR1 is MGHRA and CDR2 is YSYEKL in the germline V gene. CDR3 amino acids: CASSKRGDSSYNEQFF. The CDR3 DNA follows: TGCGCCAGCAGCAAACGGGGGGACTCCTCCTACAATGAGCAGTTCTTC.